What follows are 32 T cell receptor beta chains derived from one specimen sequenced in a study of blood T cell repertoires in COVID-19. Only in-frame clones appear in the TCRdb table, and some are missing; sequencing was by immunoSEQ multiplex PCR. This table holds under 200,000 clones, 86% found once. The sample consisted of peripheral blood. The receptor source for this set is a woman in her seventies with acute or convalescent COVID-19.

V gene TRBV7-9 combines with J gene TRBJ1-4; tentatively, D is TRBD1 (5 bases). This CDR3 comprises 16 residues. From germline, CDR1 is SEHNR and CDR2 FQNEAQ (reference sequence). V was cut by 5 bases and J by 3 bases, with 16 bases left in between. CDR3 nucleotide sequence: TGTGCCAGCAGCCCCTACGTGACAGCAGCTAATGAAAAACTGTTTTTT. It encodes CASSPYVTAANEKLFF. The full variable domain, completed using reference TRBV7-9 and TRBJ1-4, is DTGVSQNPRHKITKRGQNVTFRCDPISEHNRLYWYRQTLGQGPEFLTYFQNEAQLEKSRLLSDRFSAERPKGSFSTLEIQRTEQGDSAMYLCASSPYVTAANEKLFFGSGTQLSVL.

This clone was detected only once. The chain carries TRBV10-3 and TRBJ2-7, with 9 bases lining up with TRBD1. CDR1 and CDR2 (germline): ENHRY, SYGVKD. This CDR3 contains 15 residues. V lost 8 bases and J lost 4; bases outside the gene matches: 12. CDR3 in amino acids: CAIRASGTGSYEQYF. The CDR3 nucleotides are TGTGCCATCCGGGCTTCGGGGACAGGGTCATACGAGCAGTACTTC.

CDR3 sequence (DNA): TGTGCCAGCAGTTGGGGCAAGGACGGTTCACCCCTCCACTTT. Amino acids: CASSWGKDGSPLHF. V gene TRBV6-5 combines with J gene TRBJ1-6; maybe TRBD1 (5 bases). Trimming removed 4 bases from V and 9 bases from J, with 13 bases in between. The length of the CDR3 is 14 residues. Germline CDR1 reads MNHEY; CDR2 reads SVGAGI.

This chain uses TRBV10-3 with TRBJ1-2, with TRBD1 identical over 9 bases. The CDR3 is 13 residues long. The V gene's germline CDR1 is ENHRY and CDR2 SYGVKD. J was trimmed by 1 base and V by 10 bases; bases with no gene match: 4. The CDR3 sequence is CATWTGDNYGYTF. The CDR3 DNA reads as TGTGCCACCTGGACAGGGGATAACTATGGCTACACCTTC.

The rearrangement joins TRBV5-6 to TRBJ2-2; no definite D call. This CDR3 has 12 residues. Per the germline V gene, CDR1 is SGHDT and CDR2 is YYEEEE. Trimming removed 4 bases from V and 10 bases from J, with 11 bases in between. CDR3 protein: CASSLPTAELFF. CDR3 DNA: TGTGCCAGCAGCCTACCGACTGCGGAGCTGTTTTTT.

The genes are TRBV2 and TRBJ2-3; TRBD2 agrees at 9 bases. The CDR3 contains 14 residues. Germline V gives CDR1 SNHLY, CDR2 FYNNEI. V lost 6 bases to trimming and J lost 1 base; unmatched junction nucleotides: 2. As DNA, the CDR3 is TGTGCCAGCAGCGTAGCGGGAGGCACAGATACGCAGTATTTT. This translates into CASSVAGGTDTQYF. The full variable domain, completed using reference TRBV2 and TRBJ2-3, is EPEVTQTPSHQVTQMGQEVILRCVPISNHLYFYWYRQILGQKVEFLVSFYNNEISEKSEIFDDQFSVERPDGSNFTLKIRSTKLEDSAMYFCASSVAGGTDTQYFGPGTRLTVL.

The genes are TRBV9 and TRBJ1-4; 11 bases match TRBD1. Trimming removed 3 bases from V and 6 bases from J; junction bases left unmatched: 7. Germline V gene lookup returns CDR1 SGDLS and CDR2 YYNGEE. The CDR3 covers 16 residues. The CDR3 reads CASSGIPGQGDEKLFF. The DNA of the CDR3 is TGTGCCAGCAGCGGGATACCGGGACAGGGGGATGAAAAACTGTTTTTT.

Turning to this clone: This sample includes further DNA sequences coding for the same CDR3. The gene calls are TRBV5-1 and TRBJ2-5; tentative D call: TRBD1 (5 bases). This CDR3 has 13 residues. Germline assignment: CDR1 SGHRS and CDR2 YFSETQ. Trimming took off 1 base at V and 3 bases at J, with 7 bases between the two ends. DNA for the CDR3: TGCGCCAGCAGCTTGACAGGAGAAGAGACCCAGTACTTC. It specifies CASSLTGEETQYF. The variable domain in full, completed from reference TRBV5-1 and TRBJ2-5, reads KAGVTQTPRYLIKTRGQQVTLSCSPISGHRSVSWYQQTPGQGLQFLFEYFSETQRNKGNFPGRFSGRQFSNSRSEMNVSTLELGDSALYLCASSLTGEETQYFGPGTRLLVL.

The chain uses TRBV21-1 and TRBJ1-6. TRBV21-1 constitutes a pseudogene. This CDR3 contains 14 residues. For the CDR3, the DNA is TGTGCCAGCTCCAGGACGGGGGACCCTTCACCCCTCCACTTT. Translation gives CASSRTGDPSPLHF.

This rearrangement joins TRBV7-3 to TRBJ2-5; 14 bases fit TRBD2. The CDR3 length is 16 residues. Germline CDR1 and CDR2: SGHTA and FQGTGA. The J segment lost 4 bases and the V segment lost 4 bases, leaving 5 bases of the junction unmatched. CDR3 sequence: CASSSTGTSGRETQYF. DNA for the CDR3: TGTGCCAGCAGCTCAACCGGGACTAGCGGGAGAGAGACCCAGTACTTC.

The J gene is TRBJ2-2, the V gene TRBV5-1; 8 nucleotides line up with TRBD1. Germline lookup yields CDR1 SGHRS and CDR2 YFSETQ. Trimming cost V 4 bases and J 3 bases; bases outside gene matches: 5. The CDR3 sequence is 15 residues long. CDR3 coding DNA: TGCGCCAGCAGCGGACAGGGAGGAGACACCGGGGAGCTGTTTTTT. It codes for CASSGQGGDTGELFF.

The chain carries TRBV7-2 and TRBJ1-2; 8 positions agree with TRBD1. This CDR3 has 14 amino acids. Germline CDR1 is SGHTA and CDR2 is FQGNSA. J was trimmed by 7 bases and V by 0 bases; bases with no gene match: 4. Written as DNA, the CDR3 is TGTGCCAGCAGCTTAGCAGGACAGGGTCGTGGCTACACCTTC. Its protein is CASSLAGQGRGYTF.

The chain employs TRBV28 and TRBJ2-2; TRBD1 matches at 8 bases. CDR3 length: 16 residues. J was trimmed by 1 base and V by 4 bases; bases with no gene match: 5. Germline V gene lookup returns CDR1 MDHEN and CDR2 SYDVKM. This CDR3 reads CASSSPGTGNTGELFF. The CDR3 DNA reads as TGTGCCAGCAGTTCACCCGGGACAGGGAACACCGGGGAGCTGTTTTTT. Filled out from reference TRBV28 and TRBJ2-2, the complete variable domain reads DVKVTQSSRYLVKRTGEKVFLECVQDMDHENMFWYRQDPGLGLRLIYFSYDVKMKEKGDIPEGYSVSREKKERFSLILESASTNQTSMYLCASSSPGTGNTGELFFGEGSRLTVL.

The CDR3 DNA reads as TGTGCCAGCAGTTACAGGGAGGGACCCATATATTTT. Its protein product is CASSYREGPIYF. J is TRBJ1-3 and V is TRBV6-5; the D gene is possibly TRBD1 (5 bases). Per germline, CDR1 MNHEY and CDR2 SVGAGI. Trimming shortened V by 2 bases and J by 11 bases, and 10 bases separated the two germline ends. The CDR3 extends over 12 amino acids.

This sequence joins TRBV7-2 and TRBJ1-3; TRBD1 matches at 7 bases. Per germline, CDR1 SGHTA and CDR2 FQGNSA. Trimming at V came to 6 bases and at J to 2 bases, leaving 4 bases not matched to a gene. CDR3 size: 14 residues. The CDR3: CASRATGAGNTIYF. CDR3 in DNA: TGTGCCAGCAGGGCTACAGGGGCTGGAAACACCATATATTTT.

This CDR3 is CASSLKVPSSGNTIYF. The CDR3 DNA reads TGTGCCAGCAGTTTAAAGGTACCTAGCTCTGGAAACACCATATATTTT. The chain carries TRBV28 and TRBJ1-3; D is unresolved. Trimming stripped 2 bases from V and 0 bases from J, with 11 bases between. Per the germline V gene, CDR1 is MDHEN and CDR2 is SYDVKM. CDR3 length: 16 amino acids.

The rearrangement uses TRBV29-1 and TRBJ2-5; the match to TRBD2 covers 11 bases. This CDR3 is built from 14 residues. Germline CDR1 reads SQVTM; CDR2 reads ANQGSEA. J lost 5 bases, V lost 5 bases, and 7 bases had no gene match. The CDR3 bases are TGCAGCGTTTTACTAGCGGGAGTGTCGGAGACCCAGTACTTC. This translates into CSVLLAGVSETQYF.

The V and J genes are TRBV10-3 and TRBJ2-5, with TRBD2 identical over 13 bases. Trimming took 8 bases from V and 2 from J; bases not matched to a gene: 5. CDR1 and CDR2 from the germline V gene are ENHRY and SYGVKD. The CDR3 consists of 15 residues. CDR3 in amino acids: CAIGKTSGGQETQYF. The CDR3 DNA follows: TGTGCCATCGGAAAGACTAGCGGGGGGCAAGAGACCCAGTACTTC.

For this clone: The sample has other DNA sequences that encode this CDR3 too. V gene TRBV19 combines with J gene TRBJ2-5, with D possibly being TRBD2 (5 bases). Trimming cost V 1 base and J 4 bases, with 7 bases left between them. In germline, CDR1 is LNHDA, CDR2 SQIVND (reference sequence). There are 13 residues in the CDR3. The CDR3 sequence: CASSIGRGETQYF. DNA for the CDR3: TGTGCCAGTAGTATAGGTCGGGGAGAGACCCAGTACTTC.

The chain combines TRBV7-6 with TRBJ1-2, with a weak D call TRBD1 (6 bases). Per the germline V gene, CDR1 is SGHVS and CDR2 is FNYEAQ. The V end lost 1 base, the J end lost 0 bases, and 9 bases lay between the germline ends. This CDR3 has 15 amino acids. The DNA for the CDR3 is TGTGCCAGCAGCTTAGAGGGGACACCTAACTATGGCTACACCTTC. The encoded protein is CASSLEGTPNYGYTF.

The rearrangement uses TRBV5-1 and TRBJ2-6; TRBD2 matches 8 bases. The junction had 3 bases not matched to a gene; V was cut back by 7 bases and J by 0 bases. This CDR3 comprises 15 residues. The germline gives CDR1 SGHRS, CDR2 YFSETQ. The chain's CDR3 is CASSGGSSGANVLTF. In DNA, the CDR3 is TGCGCCAGCTCGGGAGGGAGCTCTGGGGCCAACGTCCTGACTTTC. Full variable domain (outside the CDR3, taken from reference TRBV5-1 and TRBJ2-6): KAGVTQTPRYLIKTRGQQVTLSCSPISGHRSVSWYQQTPGQGLQFLFEYFSETQRNKGNFPGRFSGRQFSNSRSEMNVSTLELGDSALYLCASSGGSSGANVLTFGAGSRLTVL.

This chain uses TRBV7-3 with TRBJ2-1, with TRBD2 as a possible D gene (6 bases). This CDR3 is 15 amino acids long. V was trimmed by 1 base and J by 2 bases, leaving 9 bases between them. CDR1 is SGHTA and CDR2 is FQGTGA in the germline V gene. CDR3 in DNA: TGTGCCAGCAGCTTAAACGGGAGTCCCTACAATGAGCAGTTCTTC. This codes for CASSLNGSPYNEQFF.

The chain's CDR3 is CASSQDNKNYGYTF. In nucleotides, the CDR3 is TGTGCCAGCAGCCAAGATAACAAAAATTATGGCTACACCTTC. The chain uses TRBV4-2 and TRBJ1-2; D gene ambiguous. With 0 bases removed from V and 5 bases from J, the gap between germline ends came to 10 bases. Germline CDR1 is LGHNA and CDR2 is YNFKEQ. This CDR3 is built from 14 residues.

The rearrangement joins TRBV6-2 or TRBV6-3 to TRBJ1-5, with 8 positions matching TRBD1. Germline trimming cut 5 bases from V and 3 bases from J; bases unmatched to any gene: 9. The CDR3 spans 16 residues. CDR1 and CDR2 from the germline V gene are MNHEY and SVGEGT. Here the CDR3 DNA reads TGTGCCAGCAGTCCAGCCGGGACAGGTACCAATCAGCCCCAGCATTTT. Translation: CASSPAGTGTNQPQHF.

V gene TRBV29-1 combines with J gene TRBJ2-7; 9 bases agree with TRBD2. Germline loops: CDR1 SQVTM, CDR2 ANQGSEA. This CDR3 has 14 amino acids. V lost 4 bases, J lost 3 bases, and 7 bases stayed unmatched. CDR3 DNA sequence: TGCAGCGTTGTTCTGCGGGAGGGCCTCTACGAGCAGTACTTC. Amino acid sequence: CSVVLREGLYEQYF.

The chain links TRBV3-1 (or the pseudogene TRBV3-2) to TRBJ1-1; the D gene is possibly TRBD1 (6 bases). Per germline, CDR1 LGHDT and CDR2 YNNKEL (reference sequence). There are 14 residues in the CDR3. Trimming cost V 4 bases and J 4 bases, with 13 bases left between them. Here the CDR3 reads CASSPHRDRTEAFF. The CDR3 nucleotides read TGTGCCAGCAGCCCACACAGGGATCGCACTGAAGCTTTCTTT.

This chain joins TRBV2 and TRBJ2-7, with 9 nucleotides matching TRBD1. CDR1 is SNHLY, CDR2 FYNNEI, per germline. The CDR3 is made up of 12 amino acids. V shed 4 bases and J 9 bases; nucleotides not matched to a gene: 4. In nucleotides, the CDR3 is TGTGCCAGCAGTGGGGGACAGGGCTCGCAGTACTTC. As protein: CASSGGQGSQYF.

This chain links TRBV27 with TRBJ2-5; the D gene is possibly TRBD1 (6 bases). V was cut by 5 bases and J by 0 bases, with 13 bases left in between. This CDR3 has 15 residues. CDR1 and CDR2 (germline): MNHEY, SMNVEV (reference sequence). DNA for the CDR3: TGTGCCAGCAGTGCGTCTCCAGGGGACCAAGAGACCCAGTACTTC. Protein: CASSASPGDQETQYF.

This clone was seen a few times. The chain has TRBV27 and TRBJ2-7; 7 bases align to TRBD1. The CDR3 is 14 amino acids. Germline CDR1 reads MNHEY; CDR2 reads SMNVEV (reference sequence). The V gene end was trimmed by 3 bases and the J gene end by 2 bases; junction bases not matched to a gene: 4. The CDR3 DNA sequence: TGTGCCAGCAGTTTCAACAGGGGTCCCTACGAGCAGTACTTC. Amino acids: CASSFNRGPYEQYF.

A few counts support this clone. The chain employs TRBV10-2 and TRBJ2-3, with TRBD2 matching 7 bases. CDR1 and CDR2 (germline): WSHSY, SAAADI. The length of the CDR3 is 17 residues. Trimming took 6 bases from V and 2 from J; bases not matched to a gene: 14. As DNA, the CDR3 is TGCGCCAGCAGGACGGGCCTGGGGGGGTGGACCACAGATACGCAGTATTTT. Protein: CASRTGLGGWTTDTQYF.

This clone was seen only once. The DNA of the CDR3 is TGTGCCAGCAGCCAAGAGAGGGTAGCAAACACCATATATTTT. Translating it yields CASSQERVANTIYF. The J gene is TRBJ1-3, the V gene TRBV3-1 (or the pseudogene TRBV3-2), with D unresolved. This CDR3 is 14 amino acids long. The V gene lost 0 bases and the J gene lost 6 bases, with 9 bases spanning the gap. Germline lookup yields CDR1 LGHDT and CDR2 YNNKEL (reference sequence).

The gene calls are TRBV2 and TRBJ2-5; D might be TRBD2 (5 bases). The CDR3 has 15 amino acids. The germline V and J ends were trimmed by 3 bases and 2 bases, with 13 bases remaining between them. From germline, CDR1 is SNHLY and CDR2 FYNNEI. The CDR3 bases are TGTGCCAGCAGTGATATCGGACTGAAACAAGAGACCCAGTACTTC. This sequence encodes CASSDIGLKQETQYF.